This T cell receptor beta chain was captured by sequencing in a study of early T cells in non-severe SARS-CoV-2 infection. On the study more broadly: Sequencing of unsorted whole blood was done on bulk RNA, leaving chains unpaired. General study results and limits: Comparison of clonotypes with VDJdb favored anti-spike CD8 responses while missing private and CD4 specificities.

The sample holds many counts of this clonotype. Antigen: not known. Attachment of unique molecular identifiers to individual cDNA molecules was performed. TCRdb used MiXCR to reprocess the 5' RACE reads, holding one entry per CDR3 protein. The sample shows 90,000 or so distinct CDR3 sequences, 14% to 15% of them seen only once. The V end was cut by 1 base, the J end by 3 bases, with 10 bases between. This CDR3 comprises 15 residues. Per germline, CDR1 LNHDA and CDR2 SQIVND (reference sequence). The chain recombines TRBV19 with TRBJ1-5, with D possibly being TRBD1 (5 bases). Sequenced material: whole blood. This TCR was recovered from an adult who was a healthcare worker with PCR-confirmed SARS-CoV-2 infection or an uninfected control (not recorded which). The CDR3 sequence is CASSIAGTNNQPQHF. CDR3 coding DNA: TGTGCCAGTAGTATAGCCGGGACTAACAATCAGCCCCAGCATTTT. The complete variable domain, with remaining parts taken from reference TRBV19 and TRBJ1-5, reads DGGITQSPKYLFRKEGQNVTLSCEQNLNHDAMYWYRQDPGQGLRLIYYSQIVNDFQKGDIAEGYSVSREKKESFPLTVTSAQKNPTAFYLCASSIAGTNNQPQHFGDGTRLSIL.